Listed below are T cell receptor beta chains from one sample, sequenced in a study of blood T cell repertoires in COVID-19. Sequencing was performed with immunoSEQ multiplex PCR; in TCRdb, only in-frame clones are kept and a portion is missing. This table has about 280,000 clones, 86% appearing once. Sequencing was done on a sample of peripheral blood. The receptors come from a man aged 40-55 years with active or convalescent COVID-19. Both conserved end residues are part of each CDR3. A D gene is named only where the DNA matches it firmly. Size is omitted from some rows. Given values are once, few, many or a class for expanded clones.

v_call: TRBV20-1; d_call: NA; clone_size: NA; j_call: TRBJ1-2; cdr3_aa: CSAPGGYGYTF; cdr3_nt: TGCAGTGCCCCCGGGGGGTATGGCTACACCTTC
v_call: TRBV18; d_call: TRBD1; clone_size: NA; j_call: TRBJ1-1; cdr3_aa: CASSPLTGVNTEAFF; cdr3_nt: TGTGCCAGCTCACCACTAACAGGGGTTAACACTGAAGCTTTCTTT
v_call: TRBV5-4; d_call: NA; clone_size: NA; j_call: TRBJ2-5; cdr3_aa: CATRAERSQETQYF; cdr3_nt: TGTGCCACCCGGGCGGAGCGGTCACAAGAGACCCAGTACTTC
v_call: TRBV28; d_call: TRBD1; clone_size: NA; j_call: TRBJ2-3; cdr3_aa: CASSLPGGTGGVPRGTDTQYF; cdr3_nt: TGTGCCAGCAGTTTACCCGGAGGGACAGGGGGTGTTCCCCGAGGCACAGATACGCAGTATTTT
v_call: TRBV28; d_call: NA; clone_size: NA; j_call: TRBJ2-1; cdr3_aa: CASSLRGTYNEQFF; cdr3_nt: TGTGCCAGCAGTTTAAGGGGCACCTACAATGAGCAGTTCTTC
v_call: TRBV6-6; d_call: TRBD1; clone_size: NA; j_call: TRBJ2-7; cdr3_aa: CASSYDRGLFYEQYF; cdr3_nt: TGTGCCAGCAGTTACGACAGGGGATTATTTTACGAGCAGTACTTC
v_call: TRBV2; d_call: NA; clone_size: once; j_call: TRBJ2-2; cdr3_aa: CASSGIRTGSGELFF; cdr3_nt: TGTGCCAGCAGTGGAATAAGGACCGGGAGTGGGGAGCTGTTTTTT
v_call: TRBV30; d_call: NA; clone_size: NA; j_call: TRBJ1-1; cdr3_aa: CAWSVSGGTEAFF; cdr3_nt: TGTGCCTGGAGTGTAAGCGGGGGCACTGAAGCTTTCTTT
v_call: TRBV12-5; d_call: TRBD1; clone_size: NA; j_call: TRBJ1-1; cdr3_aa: CASGPRGQGASAEAFF; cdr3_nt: TGTGCTAGTGGACCCAGGGGACAGGGCGCTTCAGCTGAAGCTTTCTTT
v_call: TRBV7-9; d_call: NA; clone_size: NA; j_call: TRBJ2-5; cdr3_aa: CASEGLIETQYF; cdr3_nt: TGTGCCAGCGAGGGATTGATTGAGACCCAGTACTTC
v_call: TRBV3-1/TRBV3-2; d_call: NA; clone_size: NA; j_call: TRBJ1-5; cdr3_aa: CASSSSGGGQPQHF; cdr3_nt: TGTGCCAGCAGCTCCTCCGGGGGGGGCCAGCCCCAGCATTTT
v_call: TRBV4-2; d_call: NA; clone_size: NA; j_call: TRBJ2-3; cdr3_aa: CASSPLGGGTQYF; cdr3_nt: TGTGCCAGCAGCCCCTTAGGAGGTGGCACGCAGTATTTT
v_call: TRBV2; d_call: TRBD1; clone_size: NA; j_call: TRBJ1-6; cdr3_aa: CASRTTGTRNSPLHF; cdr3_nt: TGTGCCAGCAGGACGACAGGGACTCGAAATTCACCCCTCCACTTT
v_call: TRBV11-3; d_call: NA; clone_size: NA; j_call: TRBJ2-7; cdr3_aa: CASSPGSSEQYF; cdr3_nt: TGTGCCAGCAGCCCCGGGTCGAGCGAGCAGTACTTC
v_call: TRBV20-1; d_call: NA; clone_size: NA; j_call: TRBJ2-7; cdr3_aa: CSARVVYEQYF; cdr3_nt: TGCAGTGCTAGAGTCGTCTACGAGCAGTACTTC
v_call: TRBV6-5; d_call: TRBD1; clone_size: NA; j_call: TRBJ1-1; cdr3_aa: CASSIPGQGRTEAFF; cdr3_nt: TGTGCCAGCAGTATTCCGGGACAGGGTAGGACTGAAGCTTTCTTT
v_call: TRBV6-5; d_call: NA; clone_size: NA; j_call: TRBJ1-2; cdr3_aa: CASSFKAQANYGYTF; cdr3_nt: TGTGCCAGCAGTTTCAAAGCCCAAGCTAACTATGGCTACACCTTC
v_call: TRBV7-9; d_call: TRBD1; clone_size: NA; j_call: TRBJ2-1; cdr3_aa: CASSDRQGEVLLRVDQFF; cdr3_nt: TGTGCCAGCAGCGACCGACAGGGGGAAGTACTATTAAGGGTGGACCAGTTCTTC
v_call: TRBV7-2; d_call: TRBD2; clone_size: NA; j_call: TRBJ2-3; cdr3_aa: CASRLAGGTSTDTQYF; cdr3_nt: TGTGCCAGCAGACTAGCGGGGGGGACGAGCACAGATACGCAGTATTTT
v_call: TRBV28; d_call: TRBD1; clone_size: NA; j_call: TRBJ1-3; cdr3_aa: CASSQGGSGNTIYF; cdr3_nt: TGTGCCAGCAGCCAGGGGGGCTCTGGAAACACCATATATTTT
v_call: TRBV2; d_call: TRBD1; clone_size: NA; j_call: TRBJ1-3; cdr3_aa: CASRTGTGNTIYF; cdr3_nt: TGTGCCAGCAGGACAGGGACTGGAAACACCATATATTTT
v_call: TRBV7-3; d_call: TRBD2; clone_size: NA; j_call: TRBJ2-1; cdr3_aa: CASSLGAGVYNEQFF; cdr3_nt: TGTGCCAGCAGCTTAGGGGCGGGAGTTTACAATGAGCAGTTCTTC
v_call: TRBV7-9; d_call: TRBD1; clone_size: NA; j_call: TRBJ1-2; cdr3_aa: CASSPDYLRDRGNYGYTF; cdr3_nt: TGTGCCAGCAGCCCAGACTACCTCCGGGACAGGGGCAACTATGGCTACACCTTC
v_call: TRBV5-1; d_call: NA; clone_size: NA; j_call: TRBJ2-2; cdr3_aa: CASRQDSKITGELFF; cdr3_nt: TGCGCCAGCAGACAGGACAGCAAAATAACCGGGGAGCTGTTTTTT
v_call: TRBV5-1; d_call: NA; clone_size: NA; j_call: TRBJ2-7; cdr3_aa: CASSLQGRAYEQYF; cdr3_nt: TGCGCCAGCAGCTTACAGGGCCGCGCCTACGAGCAGTACTTC
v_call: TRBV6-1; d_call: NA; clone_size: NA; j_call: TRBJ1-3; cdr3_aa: CASSEGGAIYF; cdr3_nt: TGTGCCAGCAGTGAAGGGGGGGCCATATATTTT
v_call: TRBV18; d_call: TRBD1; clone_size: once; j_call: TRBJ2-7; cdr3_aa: CASSPSTGRGSYEQYF; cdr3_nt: TGTGCCAGCTCACCCTCGACAGGGAGAGGGTCCTACGAGCAGTACTTC
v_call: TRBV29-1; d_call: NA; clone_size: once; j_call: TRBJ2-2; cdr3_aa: CSVVGASRNTGELFF; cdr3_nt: TGCAGCGTTGTCGGTGCTAGCAGAAACACCGGGGAGCTGTTTTTT
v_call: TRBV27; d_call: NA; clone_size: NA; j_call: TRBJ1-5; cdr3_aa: CASSAGRSLGQPQHF; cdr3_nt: TGTGCCAGCAGCGCGGGCCGTTCTTTGGGTCAGCCCCAGCATTTT
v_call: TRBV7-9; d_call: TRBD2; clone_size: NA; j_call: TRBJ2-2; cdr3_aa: CASSLTSGTGELFF; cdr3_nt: TGTGCCAGCAGCTTGACTAGCGGGACCGGGGAGCTGTTTTTT
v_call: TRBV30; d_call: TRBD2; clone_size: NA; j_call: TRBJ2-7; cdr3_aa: CAWSLGGVGFEQYF; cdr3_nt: TGTGCCTGGAGTTTGGGAGGGGTCGGTTTTGAGCAGTACTTC
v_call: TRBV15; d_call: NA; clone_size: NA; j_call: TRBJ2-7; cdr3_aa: CATSRDRGYEQYF; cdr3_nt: TGTGCCACCAGCAGAGACAGGGGCTACGAGCAGTACTTC
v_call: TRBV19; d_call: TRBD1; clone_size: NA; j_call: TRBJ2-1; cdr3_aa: CASTQGASYNEQFF; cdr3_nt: TGTGCCAGTACCCAGGGGGCCTCCTACAATGAGCAGTTCTTC
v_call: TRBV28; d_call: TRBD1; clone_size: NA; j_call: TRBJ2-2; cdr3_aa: CASGTGGTGELFF; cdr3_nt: TGTGCCAGCGGGACAGGGGGCACCGGGGAGCTGTTTTTT
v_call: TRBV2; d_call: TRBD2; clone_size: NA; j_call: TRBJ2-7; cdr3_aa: CASSALAGGPGEQYF; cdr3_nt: TGTGCCAGCAGTGCACTAGCGGGAGGGCCGGGGGAGCAGTACTTC
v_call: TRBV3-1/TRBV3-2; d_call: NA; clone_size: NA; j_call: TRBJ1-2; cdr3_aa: CASSQDPGRNGYTF; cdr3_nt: TGTGCCAGCAGCCAAGACCCCGGGAGGAATGGCTACACCTTC
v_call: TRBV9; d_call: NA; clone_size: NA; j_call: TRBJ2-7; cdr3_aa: CASSVGSGGADEQYF; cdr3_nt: TGTGCCAGCAGCGTAGGGAGTGGGGGGGCCGACGAGCAGTACTTC
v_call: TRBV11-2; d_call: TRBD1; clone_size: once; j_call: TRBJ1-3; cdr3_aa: CASSPRGESRIYF; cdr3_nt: TGTGCCAGCAGCCCCAGGGGGGAATCGCGAATATATTTT
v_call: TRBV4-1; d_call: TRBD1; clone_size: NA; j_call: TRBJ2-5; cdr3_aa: CASSQGQLRTQYF; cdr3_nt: TGCGCCAGCAGCCAGGGACAGTTGAGGACCCAGTACTTC
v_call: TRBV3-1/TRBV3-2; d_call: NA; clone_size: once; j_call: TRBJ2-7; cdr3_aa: CASSQVSSSYEQYF; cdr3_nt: TGTGCCAGCAGCCAAGTCTCCAGTTCCTACGAGCAGTACTTC
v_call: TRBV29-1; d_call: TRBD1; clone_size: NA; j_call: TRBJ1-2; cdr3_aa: CSVGGGRGYGYTF; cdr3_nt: TGCAGCGTAGGAGGGGGCCGAGGTTATGGCTACACCTTC
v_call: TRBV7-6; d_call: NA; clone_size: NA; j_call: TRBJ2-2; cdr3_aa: CASSSAPTEPDTGELFF; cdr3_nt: TGTGCCAGCAGCTCGGCCCCGACAGAACCAGACACCGGGGAGCTGTTTTTT
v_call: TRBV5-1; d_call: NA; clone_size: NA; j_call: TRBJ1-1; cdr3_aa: CASSPYMNTEAFF; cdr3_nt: TGCGCCAGCAGCCCTTATATGAACACTGAAGCTTTCTTT
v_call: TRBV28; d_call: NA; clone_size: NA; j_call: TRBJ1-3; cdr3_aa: CASSGGGGTSGNTIYF; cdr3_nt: TGTGCCAGCAGTGGAGGCGGGGGTACGAGTGGAAACACCATATATTTT
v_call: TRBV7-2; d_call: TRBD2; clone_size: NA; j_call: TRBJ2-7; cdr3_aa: CASRSLAGGGEQYF; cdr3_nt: TGTGCCAGCAGATCACTGGCGGGGGGTGGCGAGCAGTACTTC
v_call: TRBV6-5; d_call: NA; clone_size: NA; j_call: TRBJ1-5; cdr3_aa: CASNLMGGNQPQHF; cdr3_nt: TGTGCCAGCAACCTAATGGGGGGGAATCAGCCCCAGCATTTT